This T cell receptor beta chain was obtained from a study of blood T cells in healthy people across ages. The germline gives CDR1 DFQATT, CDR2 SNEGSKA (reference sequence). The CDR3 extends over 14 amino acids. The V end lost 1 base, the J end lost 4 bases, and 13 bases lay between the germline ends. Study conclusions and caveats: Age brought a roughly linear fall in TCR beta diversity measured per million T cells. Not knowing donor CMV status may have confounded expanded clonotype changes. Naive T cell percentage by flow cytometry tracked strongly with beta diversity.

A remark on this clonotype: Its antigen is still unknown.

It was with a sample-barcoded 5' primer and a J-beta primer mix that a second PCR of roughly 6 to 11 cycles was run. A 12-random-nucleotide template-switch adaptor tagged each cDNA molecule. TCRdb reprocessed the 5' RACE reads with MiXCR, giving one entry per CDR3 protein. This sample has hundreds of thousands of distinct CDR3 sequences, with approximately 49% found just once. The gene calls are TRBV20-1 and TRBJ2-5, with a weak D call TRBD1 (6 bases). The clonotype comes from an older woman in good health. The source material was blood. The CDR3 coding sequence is TGCAGTGCTAGAGTGCAGGGGAAGGGAGAGACCCAGTACTTC. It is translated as CSARVQGKGETQYF.